These 23 T cell receptor beta chains originate from one sample sequenced in a study of blood T cell repertoires in COVID-19. Clones were sequenced by immunoSEQ multiplex PCR, and TCRdb holds only the in-frame ones, with some missing. The sample has roughly 90,000 clones; 80% are singletons. Sequenced sample: peripheral blood. These receptors were obtained from a woman aged 70 to 79 with acute or convalescent COVID-19.

Points on this clone: This same CDR3 is encoded by further DNA sequences in the sample. CDR3 sequence: CASSLSGAYGYTF. CDR3 coding DNA: TGTGCCAGCAGTTTATCGGGGGCTTATGGCTACACCTTC. The chain combines TRBV27 with TRBJ1-2; possibly TRBD1 for D (6 bases). Germline V gene lookup returns CDR1 MNHEY and CDR2 SMNVEV (reference sequence). CDR3 size: 13 residues. Trimming cost V 0 bases and J 5 bases, with 7 bases left between them.

The chain carries TRBV4-1 and TRBJ1-2; the match to TRBD1 covers 7 bases. The CDR3 extends over 16 amino acids. J gave up 2 bases and V 3 bases, and 9 bases lay outside the gene matches. Germline CDR1 MGHRA, CDR2 YSYEKL. The CDR3 sequence: CASSQDLTGVNYGYTF. The CDR3, as DNA: TGCGCCAGCAGCCAGGACCTCACAGGGGTCAACTATGGCTACACCTTC.

J is TRBJ2-7 and V is TRBV5-4; 9 bases are a match to TRBD2. Trimming took 0 bases from V and 3 from J; bases not matched to a gene: 7. The CDR3 has 16 amino acids. Germline V gene data show CDR1 as SGHNT and CDR2 as YYREEE (reference sequence). This CDR3 is CASSLGTSVAYYEQYF. CDR3 nucleotide sequence: TGTGCCAGCAGCTTGGGGACTAGCGTAGCATACTACGAGCAGTACTTC.

The gene calls are TRBV24-1 and TRBJ1-5; perhaps TRBD1 as D (6 bases). Trimming pared 2 bases from V and 3 bases from J, leaving 10 bases between. This CDR3 is built from 15 residues. Germline V gene lookup returns CDR1 KGHDR and CDR2 SFDVKD. The CDR3 region is CATSDSDSTNQPQHF. The CDR3 DNA follows: TGTGCCACCAGTGATTCGGACAGCACCAATCAGCCCCAGCATTTT.

The CDR3, as DNA: TGCGCCAGCAGCAGCGCTACAGGGGGTCCCAACTCTGGGGCCAACGTCCTGACTTTC. It codes for CASSSATGGPNSGANVLTF. The rearrangement links TRBV5-1 to TRBJ2-6, with TRBD1 matching 8 bases. Germline values: CDR1 SGHRS, CDR2 YFSETQ. This CDR3 is 19 amino acids long. The J segment lost 0 bases and the V segment lost 4 bases, leaving 12 bases of the junction unmatched.

The V gene is TRBV5-1, the J gene TRBJ2-7, with a tentative D call TRBD2 (5 bases). The CDR3 covers 16 residues. Deletions cut 3 bases from V and 0 bases from J, with 16 bases between. The germline CDR1 and CDR2 sequences are SGHRS and YFSETQ. In nucleotides, the CDR3 is TGCGCCAGCAGCTCTTTAGGTAGCGCCGGCTCCTACGAGCAGTACTTC. As protein: CASSSLGSAGSYEQYF.

The rearrangement joins TRBV28 to TRBJ1-6; D is possibly TRBD1 (6 bases). V shed 4 bases and J shed 10 bases, with 17 bases lying between them. CDR3 length equals 15 residues. CDR1 is MDHEN, CDR2 SYDVKM, per germline. In DNA form, the CDR3 reads TGTGCCAGCAGTTCGGGGCAGGGGAATAGATCACCCCTCCACTTT. This translates into CASSSGQGNRSPLHF.

This chain links TRBV6-5 with TRBJ2-5, with D uncertain. The CDR3 loop spans 14 amino acids. Trimming stripped 6 bases from V and 2 bases from J, with 13 bases between. Germline values: CDR1 MNHEY, CDR2 SVGAGI. The CDR3 reads CASRQGLRQETQYF. In nucleotides, the CDR3 is TGTGCCAGCAGACAAGGTCTGAGGCAAGAGACCCAGTACTTC.

V gene TRBV7-9 combines with J gene TRBJ1-2; TRBD1 matches at 9 bases. V dropped 0 bases and J dropped 4; count of bases not matched to a gene: 3. CDR1 is SEHNR, CDR2 FQNEAQ, per germline (reference sequence). The CDR3 is made up of 15 amino acids. CDR3 protein: CASSLADRGFYGYTF. The CDR3 bases are TGTGCCAGCAGCTTAGCCGACAGGGGGTTCTATGGCTACACCTTC.

The chain recombines TRBV29-1 with TRBJ2-7; D remains unclear. Germline CDR1 and CDR2: SQVTM and ANQGSEA. The V end lost 5 bases, the J end lost 5 bases, and 13 bases lay between the germline ends. CDR3 length: 12 amino acids. The CDR3 sequence is CSVLVTFNEQYF. The CDR3 nucleotides are TGCAGCGTTCTGGTCACTTTTAACGAGCAGTACTTC.

Comments on this clone: Germline is not matched at one junction end, which may reflect a read error. The chain is built from TRBV9 and TRBJ1-5; TRBD1 agrees at 7 bases. There are 16 residues in the CDR3. The germline V gene has CDR1 SGDLS and CDR2 YYNGEE. CDR3 amino acids: CVSSVGEGAWNQPQHF. Here the CDR3 DNA reads TGTGTCAGCAGCGTAGGAGAGGGGGCTTGGAATCAGCCCCAGCATTTT. Complete variable domain (other parts from reference TRBV9 and TRBJ1-5): DSGVTQTPKHLITATGQRVTLRCSPRSGDLSVYWYQQSLDQGLQFLIQYYNGEERAKGNILERFSAQQFPDLHSELNLSSLELGDSALYFCVSSVGEGAWNQPQHFGDGTRLSIL.

The J gene is TRBJ1-4, the V gene TRBV28; D is unresolved. CDR1 MDHEN and CDR2 SYDVKM come from the germline V gene. V was trimmed by 6 bases and J by 0 bases, leaving 11 bases between them. The length of the CDR3 is 15 residues. The CDR3 loop is CASSLHGATNEKLFF. CDR3 sequence (DNA): TGTGCCAGCAGCCTCCACGGAGCAACTAATGAAAAACTGTTTTTT.

This clone was recorded only once. The rearrangement links TRBV14 to TRBJ2-1; tentative D call: TRBD1 (5 bases). This CDR3 is 16 amino acids long. V lost 1 base, J lost 3 bases, and 13 bases lay in between. Germline V gene data show CDR1 as SGHDN and CDR2 as FVKESK. The CDR3 region has the DNA TGTGCCAGCAGCCAAGTAGGTAGGACAAGCTACAATGAGCAGTTCTTC. This gives the protein CASSQVGRTSYNEQFF.

The CDR3 sequence is CASSPGLSGGYQETQYF. CDR3 DNA sequence: TGTGCCAGCAGTCCGGGACTGAGCGGGGGATACCAAGAGACCCAGTACTTC. The J gene is TRBJ2-5, the V gene TRBV2; 8 positions agree with TRBD2. V was pared by 5 bases and J by 0 bases, with 11 bases of the junction left unmatched. Germline CDR1 is SNHLY and CDR2 is FYNNEI. There are 17 residues in the CDR3.

The chain combines TRBV9 with TRBJ2-2, with a tentative D call TRBD2 (6 bases). CDR3 size: 17 residues. V dropped 4 bases and J dropped 5 bases, with 21 bases sitting between them. CDR1 is SGDLS and CDR2 is YYNGEE in the germline V gene. The CDR3 loop reads CASSPHPGVFLTGELFF. In nucleotides, the CDR3 is TGTGCCAGCAGCCCCCACCCGGGGGTATTCCTGACCGGGGAGCTGTTTTTT.

The V call is TRBV6-6, the J call TRBJ2-2; tentative D call: TRBD1 (5 bases). Germline assignment: CDR1 MNHNY and CDR2 SVGAGI (reference sequence). Deletions cut 2 bases from V and 6 bases from J, with 10 bases between. The CDR3 length is 14 residues. CDR3 in amino acids: CASSYIRVAGELFF. CDR3 DNA: TGTGCCAGCAGTTACATCAGGGTTGCCGGGGAGCTGTTTTTT.

V and J are TRBV5-1 and TRBJ1-1; perhaps TRBD1 as D (5 bases). The CDR3 consists of 14 residues. The V gene lost 2 bases and the J gene lost 1 base, with 9 bases spanning the gap. Per germline, CDR1 SGHRS and CDR2 YFSETQ. The CDR3: CASSFQTANTEAFF. In DNA, the CDR3 is TGCGCCAGCAGCTTTCAGACAGCGAACACTGAAGCTTTCTTT.

CDR3 sequence reads: CASRPQINQPQHF. In nucleotides, the CDR3 is TGTGCCAGCAGGCCACAAATCAATCAGCCCCAGCATTTT. The chain combines TRBV6-1 with TRBJ1-5; D is unclear. CDR1 is MNHNS and CDR2 is SASEGT in the germline V gene. CDR3 length: 13 amino acids. The V end lost 6 bases, the J end lost 3 bases, and 9 bases lay between the germline ends.

This chain connects TRBV5-1 to TRBJ2-1, with 12 bases lining up with TRBD2. With V trimmed by 2 bases and J by 9 bases, 9 bases remained unmatched. The CDR3 covers 16 residues. Per the germline V gene, CDR1 is SGHRS and CDR2 is YFSETQ. The CDR3 DNA reads TGCGCCAGCAGCTTCCGGGGGTCTAGCGGGAGGGGTGAGCAGTTCTTC. The encoded protein is CASSFRGSSGRGEQFF.

The V and J genes are TRBV20-1 and TRBJ1-2; D may be TRBD1 (5 bases). This CDR3 comprises 14 residues. The germline CDR1 and CDR2 sequences are DFQATT and SNEGSKA (reference sequence). Trimming took 3 bases from V and 0 from J, leaving 11 bases between them. The CDR3 DNA reads TGCAGTGCTAGTTGGGTAGGGGCTAACTATGGCTACACCTTC. Amino acid sequence: CSASWVGANYGYTF.

This chain links TRBV29-1 with TRBJ2-5, with 8 bases that match TRBD1. The CDR3 extends over 14 amino acids. J was trimmed by 0 bases and V by 7 bases; bases with no gene match: 7. The germline CDR1 and CDR2 sequences are SQVTM and ANQGSEA. CDR3 region: CSGLGDRYQETQYF. The CDR3 nucleotides are TGCAGCGGCCTCGGGGACAGGTACCAAGAGACCCAGTACTTC.

The chain employs TRBV7-8 and TRBJ1-6, with D tentatively TRBD1 (5 bases). This CDR3 spans 13 amino acids. The germline V gene encodes CDR1 SGHVS and CDR2 FQNEAQ. V dropped 1 base and J dropped 10 bases, with 8 bases sitting between them. The CDR3 sequence: CASSLEGFSPLHF. The CDR3 region has the DNA TGTGCCAGCAGCTTAGAGGGGTTCTCACCCCTCCACTTT.

This chain joins TRBV5-1 and TRBJ2-2; 8 bases are shared with TRBD2. Trimming took 1 base from V and 9 from J; bases not matched to a gene: 8. CDR1 and CDR2 from the germline V gene are SGHRS and YFSETQ. This CDR3 region has 15 residues. The CDR3 DNA follows: TGCGCCAGCAGCTTGTTATCGGGAGGGGAGCGGGAGCTGTTTTTT. Translated, it gives CASSLLSGGERELFF. The full variable domain, in which reference TRBV5-1 and TRBJ2-2 provide the parts outside the CDR3, is KAGVTQTPRYLIKTRGQQVTLSCSPISGHRSVSWYQQTPGQGLQFLFEYFSETQRNKGNFPGRFSGRQFSNSRSEMNVSTLELGDSALYLCASSLLSGGERELFFGEGSRLTVL.